The 13 T cell receptor beta chains in this list originate from one sample, sequenced in a study of blood T cell repertoires in COVID-19. Using immunoSEQ multiplex PCR, the repertoire was profiled, and TCRdb retains in-frame clones only, with some absent. In the table there are some 150,000 clones, approximately 90% of which are singletons. The sequenced sample consisted of PBMCs or T cells enriched from blood (not recorded which). The source of these receptors is a woman younger than 35 who had recovered from COVID-19.

As DNA, the CDR3 is TGTGCCAGCAGCCCTCAGGGGACCACCATATATTTT. Amino acids: CASSPQGTTIYF. The genes are TRBV7-9 and TRBJ1-3; D might be TRBD1 (6 bases). V shed 5 bases and J shed 9 bases, with 11 bases lying between them. The CDR3 runs 12 residues. The germline gives CDR1 SEHNR, CDR2 FQNEAQ (reference sequence). Full variable domain (rest looked up from reference TRBV7-9 and TRBJ1-3): DTGVSQNPRHKITKRGQNVTFRCDPISEHNRLYWYRQTLGQGPEFLTYFQNEAQLEKSRLLSDRFSAERPKGSFSTLEIQRTEQGDSAMYLCASSPQGTTIYFGEGSWLTVV.

The J gene is TRBJ2-6, the V gene TRBV2, with a tentative D call TRBD2 (6 bases). Germline CDR1 and CDR2: SNHLY and FYNNEI. Trimming shortened V by 5 bases and J by 4 bases, and 15 bases separated the two germline ends. This CDR3 is built from 16 residues. The CDR3 region is CASSTVGGIGANVLTF. In nucleotides, the CDR3 is TGTGCCAGCAGTACCGTCGGGGGTATCGGGGCCAACGTCCTGACTTTC. The variable domain in full, completed from reference TRBV2 and TRBJ2-6, reads EPEVTQTPSHQVTQMGQEVILRCVPISNHLYFYWYRQILGQKVEFLVSFYNNEISEKSEIFDDQFSVERPDGSNFTLKIRSTKLEDSAMYFCASSTVGGIGANVLTFGAGSRLTVL.

The chain recombines TRBV11-2 with TRBJ1-1; tentative D call: TRBD1 (5 bases). This CDR3 contains 12 residues. The germline gives CDR1 SGHAT, CDR2 FQNNGV. Trimming cost V 1 base and J 8 bases, with 8 bases left between them. CDR3 sequence: CASSLGQGEAFF. The CDR3 bases are TGTGCCAGCAGCTTAGGGCAGGGCGAAGCTTTCTTT.

The chain combines TRBV20-1 with TRBJ1-6; possibly TRBD1 for D (6 bases). The CDR3 totals 15 residues. The germline CDR1 and CDR2 sequences are DFQATT and SNEGSKA (reference sequence). V was clipped by 3 bases and J by 5 bases, with 14 bases between them. The CDR3 DNA reads TGCAGTGCTAGTAAATCTCAGGGGAATAATTCACCCCTCCACTTT. This encodes CSASKSQGNNSPLHF.

This sequence joins TRBV3-1 (or the pseudogene TRBV3-2) and TRBJ2-1; 11 bases are shared with TRBD2. The CDR3 sequence is 19 residues long. Per germline, CDR1 LGHDT and CDR2 YNNKEL (reference sequence). J was trimmed by 1 base and V by 2 bases; bases with no gene match: 10. In DNA, the CDR3 is TGTGCCAGCAGCCAAATACTAGCGGGAGCCACCCTTTCCTACAATGAGCAGTTCTTC. Its translation is CASSQILAGATLSYNEQFF.

The chain is built from TRBV5-3 and TRBJ2-7; D is perhaps TRBD2 (5 bases). TRBV5-3 falls under the ORF class, with uncertain function. V lost 0 bases and J lost 0, with 10 bases in between. The CDR3 is 15 residues long. CDR3 nucleotides: TGTGCCAGAAGCTTGGGGCGGGTCCCCTCCTACGAGCAGTACTTC. It translates to CARSLGRVPSYEQYF.

The chain carries TRBV5-8 and TRBJ1-6; tentatively, D is TRBD1 (5 bases). Germline V gives CDR1 SGHTS, CDR2 YDEGEE. This CDR3 region has 13 residues. The ends were cut back, 0 bases at V and 7 bases at J, with 5 bases in the middle. The CDR3 spells CASSLEGNSPLHF. In DNA, the CDR3 is TGTGCCAGCAGCTTGGAGGGGAATTCACCCCTCCACTTT.

The J gene is TRBJ2-2, the V gene TRBV5-6; 9 bases match TRBD2. Germline V gene sequence: CDR1 SGHDT, CDR2 YYEEEE. The CDR3 sequence is 16 residues long. Losses at the gene ends were 4 bases for V and 0 bases for J; bases not matched to a gene: 4. CDR3 amino acids: CASSLRLAANTGELFF. CDR3 nucleotides: TGTGCCAGCAGCCTGCGACTAGCGGCGAACACCGGGGAGCTGTTTTTT. Supplemented by reference TRBV5-6 and TRBJ2-2, the full variable domain reads DAGVTQSPTHLIKTRGQQVTLRCSPKSGHDTVSWYQQALGQGPQFIFQYYEEEERQRGNFPDRFSGHQFPNYSSELNVNALLLGDSALYLCASSLRLAANTGELFFGEGSRLTVL.

This sequence joins TRBV27 and TRBJ2-7; D is ambiguous. The V gene's germline CDR1 is MNHEY and CDR2 SMNVEV (reference sequence). Trimming shortened V by 6 bases and J by 0 bases, and 18 bases separated the two germline ends. CDR3 size: 16 residues. The CDR3 DNA reads TGTGCCAGCAGCCAATTTTTCCAGTATACCTCCTACGAGCAGTACTTC. The encoded protein is CASSQFFQYTSYEQYF.

V usage is TRBV5-4 and J usage is TRBJ1-2; D call uncertain. The CDR3 sequence is 13 residues long. V gave up 0 bases and J gave up 2 bases, with 5 bases separating them. In germline, CDR1 is SGHNT, CDR2 YYREEE (reference sequence). The CDR3 protein is CASSLERNYGYTF. Written as DNA, the CDR3 is TGTGCCAGCAGCTTGGAACGGAACTATGGCTACACCTTC.

V gene TRBV28 combines with J gene TRBJ2-1, with a weak D call TRBD2 (6 bases). This CDR3 comprises 14 residues. Per germline, CDR1 MDHEN and CDR2 SYDVKM. The V end lost 8 bases, the J end lost 4 bases, and 15 bases lay between the germline ends. The CDR3 here is CASRGLREYNEQFF. The CDR3 DNA is TGTGCCAGCCGGGGACTCCGAGAGTACAATGAGCAGTTCTTC.

This clone occurred once. The chain recombines TRBV6-5 with TRBJ1-1; D not resolved. The V end was cut by 7 bases, the J end by 6 bases, with 9 bases between. The CDR3 sequence is 11 residues long. CDR1 and CDR2 from the germline V gene are MNHEY and SVGAGI. In DNA, the CDR3 is TGTGCCAGCAAGGCGGTCTCTGAAGCTTTCTTT. Translating gives CASKAVSEAFF.

This sequence joins TRBV21-1 and TRBJ2-1; the table's D call TRBD2 went unverified against the DNA. TRBV21-1 counts as a pseudogene. The CDR3 contains 16 residues. CDR3 sequence: CASSKYLVSSYNEQFF. The CDR3 DNA reads as TGTGCCAGCAGCAAATACTTGGTGAGCTCCTACAATGAGCAGTTCTTC.